This T cell receptor beta chain comes out of a study of cytomegalovirus exposure and HLA in healthy donors. Overall study results and limits: Presence/absence analyses took donor sequencing depth as roughly uniform. Other equally common chains were less clonally expanded than HLA-associated TCR beta chains, a later analysis showed. CMV serostatus was the sole immune exposure information available.

In germline, CDR1 is SQVTM, CDR2 ANQGSEA. Trimming removed 6 bases from V and 2 bases from J; junction bases left unmatched: 10. The CDR3 has 16 amino acids. 60 Vbeta and 13 Jbeta primers were used in PCR. Sequencing was performed with immunoSEQ multiplex PCR; in TCRdb, only in-frame clones are kept and a portion is missing. This repertoire shows 150,000 to 200,000 clones, approximately 84% found once; its top ten account for over 0.2%. About this clone itself: What it binds is unknown.

The origin of this receptor is a girl under two years old in good health and CMV-seronegative. Sequenced sample: PBMCs. The rearrangement uses TRBV29-1 and TRBJ2-1, with TRBD2 matching over 10 bases. The CDR3 region has the DNA TGCAGCGTAACAGCCGGGACTAGCGTTGCCTACAATGAGCAGTTCTTC. It encodes CSVTAGTSVAYNEQFF.